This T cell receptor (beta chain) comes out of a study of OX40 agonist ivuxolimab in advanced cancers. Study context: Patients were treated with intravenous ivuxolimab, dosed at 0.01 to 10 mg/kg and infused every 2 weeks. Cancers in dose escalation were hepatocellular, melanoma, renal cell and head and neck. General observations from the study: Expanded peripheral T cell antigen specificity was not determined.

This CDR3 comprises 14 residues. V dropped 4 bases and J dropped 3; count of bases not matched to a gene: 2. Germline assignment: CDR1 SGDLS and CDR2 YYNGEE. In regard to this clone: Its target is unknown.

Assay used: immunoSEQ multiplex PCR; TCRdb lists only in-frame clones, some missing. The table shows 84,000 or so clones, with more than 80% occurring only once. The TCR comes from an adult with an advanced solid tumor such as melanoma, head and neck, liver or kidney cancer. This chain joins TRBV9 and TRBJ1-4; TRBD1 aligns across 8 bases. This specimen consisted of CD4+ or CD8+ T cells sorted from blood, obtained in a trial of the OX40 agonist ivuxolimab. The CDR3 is CASSPTGANEKLFF. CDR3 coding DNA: TGTGCCAGCAGCCCGACAGGGGCTAATGAAAAACTGTTTTTT.